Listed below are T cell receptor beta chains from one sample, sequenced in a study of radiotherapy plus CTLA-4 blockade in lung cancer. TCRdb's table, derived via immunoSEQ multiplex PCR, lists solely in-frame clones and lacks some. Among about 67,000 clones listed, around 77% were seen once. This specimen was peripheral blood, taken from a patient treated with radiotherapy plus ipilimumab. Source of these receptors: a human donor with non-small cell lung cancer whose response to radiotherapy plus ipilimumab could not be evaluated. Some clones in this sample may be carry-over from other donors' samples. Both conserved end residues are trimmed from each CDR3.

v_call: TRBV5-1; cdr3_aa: ASRLQGATGDEQY
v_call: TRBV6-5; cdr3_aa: ASSFGPGQETQY
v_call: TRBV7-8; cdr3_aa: ASSQDRANSPLH
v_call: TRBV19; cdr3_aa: ASSIIRQGMGEQF
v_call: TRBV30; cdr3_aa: AWSKDRGRDTQY
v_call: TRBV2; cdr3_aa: ASSALAGGSTDTQY
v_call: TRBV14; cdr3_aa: ASSQDVGRVWSPLH
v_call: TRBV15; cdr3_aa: ATSREYGGGSYEQY
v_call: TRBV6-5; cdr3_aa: ASSYSNSGDGYT
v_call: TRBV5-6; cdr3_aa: ASSLGVLNEKLF
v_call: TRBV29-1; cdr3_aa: SVAGSGEQPQH
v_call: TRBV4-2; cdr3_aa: ASSHRLLRGIANTGELF
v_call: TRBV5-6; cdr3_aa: ASSLAHAQALVEQY
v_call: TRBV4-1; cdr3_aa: ASSQEEAGEVSPLH
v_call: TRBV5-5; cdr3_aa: ASSSGPGGETQY
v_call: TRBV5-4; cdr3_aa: ASSLEASGRNIQY
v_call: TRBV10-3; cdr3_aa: AIREGGRTDTQY
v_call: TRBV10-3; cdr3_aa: AISESNKGVNTEAF
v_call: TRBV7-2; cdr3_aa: ASNYRGLGGELF
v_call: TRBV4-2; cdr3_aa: ASSQDRAGYSYT
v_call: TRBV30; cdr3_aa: AWRWPRGYGYT
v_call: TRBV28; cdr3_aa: ASSSSGNQPQH
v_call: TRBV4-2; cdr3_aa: ASSQDRGTTNTGELF
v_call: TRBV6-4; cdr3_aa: ASSDSATGSHGYT
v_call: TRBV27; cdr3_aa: ASRTGGVLYGYT
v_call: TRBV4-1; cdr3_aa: ASSQLDSHSYEQY
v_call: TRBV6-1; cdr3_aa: ASKRTAGGQETQY
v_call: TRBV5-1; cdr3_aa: ASSPGTSGGASDTQY
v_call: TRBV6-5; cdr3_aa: ASSESGQPQH
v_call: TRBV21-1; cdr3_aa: ASSEGTHRGNTEAF
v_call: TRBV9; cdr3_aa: ASSPRTSGGKF
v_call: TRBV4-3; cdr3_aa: ASSSKWASGGAPDTQY
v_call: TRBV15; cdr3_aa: ATSRGQVGWGNTEAF
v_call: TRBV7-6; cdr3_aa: ASSSLQVPHTGELF
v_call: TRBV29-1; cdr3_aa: SVESWRDGSYEQY
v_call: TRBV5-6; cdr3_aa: ASSRRGSLAKNIQY
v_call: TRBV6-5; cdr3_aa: ASSYSGRDNLRAF
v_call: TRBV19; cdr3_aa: ASSAWTVLGTDGYT
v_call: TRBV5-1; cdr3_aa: ASSSRGGPTYEQY
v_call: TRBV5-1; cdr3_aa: ASSRLTGDYEQY
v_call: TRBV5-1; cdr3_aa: ASSGHKETQY
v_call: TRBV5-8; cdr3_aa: ASSLTGGGGIQY
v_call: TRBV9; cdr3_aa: ASRPGPGGPGELF
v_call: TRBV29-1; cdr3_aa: SVAPGGAGTEAF
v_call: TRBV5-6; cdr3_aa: ASSFRTRGYTDTQY